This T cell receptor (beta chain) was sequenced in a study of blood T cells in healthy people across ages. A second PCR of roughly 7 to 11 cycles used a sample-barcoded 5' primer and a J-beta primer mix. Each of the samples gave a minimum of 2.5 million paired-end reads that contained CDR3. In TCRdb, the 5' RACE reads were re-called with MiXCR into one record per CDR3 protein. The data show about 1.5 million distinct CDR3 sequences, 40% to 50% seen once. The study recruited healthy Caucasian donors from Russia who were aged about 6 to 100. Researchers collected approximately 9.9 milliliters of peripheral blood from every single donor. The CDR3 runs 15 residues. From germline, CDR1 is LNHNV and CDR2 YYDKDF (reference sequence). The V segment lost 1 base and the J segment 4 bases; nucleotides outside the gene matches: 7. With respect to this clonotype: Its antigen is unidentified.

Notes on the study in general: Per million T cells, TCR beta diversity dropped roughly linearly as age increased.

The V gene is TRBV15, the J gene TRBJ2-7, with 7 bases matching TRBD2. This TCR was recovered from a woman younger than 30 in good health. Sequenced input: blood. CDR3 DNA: TGTGCCACCAGCAGAGGTGTTACAGCGGGATACGAGCAGTACTTC. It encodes CATSRGVTAGYEQYF.